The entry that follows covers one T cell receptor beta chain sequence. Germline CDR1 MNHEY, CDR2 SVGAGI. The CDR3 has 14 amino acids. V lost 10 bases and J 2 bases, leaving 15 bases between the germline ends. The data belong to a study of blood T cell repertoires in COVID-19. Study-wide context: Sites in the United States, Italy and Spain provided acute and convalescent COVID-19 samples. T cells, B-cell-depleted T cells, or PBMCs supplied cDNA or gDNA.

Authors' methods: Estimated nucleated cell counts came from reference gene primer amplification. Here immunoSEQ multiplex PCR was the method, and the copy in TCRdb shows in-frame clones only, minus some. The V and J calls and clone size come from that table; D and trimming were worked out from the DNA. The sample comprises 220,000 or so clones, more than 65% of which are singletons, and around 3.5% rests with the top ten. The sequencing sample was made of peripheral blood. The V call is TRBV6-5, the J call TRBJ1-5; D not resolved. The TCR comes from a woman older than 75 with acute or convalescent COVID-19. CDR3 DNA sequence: TGTGCCACCGTGGCTACGGCGGGCAATCAGCCCCAGCATTTT. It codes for CATVATAGNQPQHF.